This TCR beta chain is from a study of T cells in localized non-small cell lung cancer. Study-wide results and caveats: In adjacent lung appeared a median 57 of the top 100 tumor clones. Heterogeneity stays possible, as sequencing covered only one tumor region. Measurement of T cell clonality placed uninvolved adjacent lung highest, above the level in tumor. Overall survival was longer when the density of T cells in the blood was higher.

To note about this clone: The antigen remains undetermined.

Produced via immunoSEQ multiplex PCR; TCRdb's table is partial and in-frame only. The repertoire holds tens of thousands of clones, with roughly 87% as singletons. The source of this sequence is a male donor at least 60 years old with stage I squamous cell lung carcinoma. The specimen comprised peripheral blood, sampled before any cancer treatment.

The CDR3 region is CASSYGLVGEQYF. The DNA of the CDR3 is TGTGCCAGCAGTTACGGCCTAGTGGGCGAGCAGTACTTC. The chain employs TRBV6-5 and TRBJ2-7; D call uncertain. V was cut by 2 bases and J by 6 bases, with 11 bases left in between. Germline V gene lookup returns CDR1 MNHEY and CDR2 SVGAGI. CDR3 length equals 13 residues.